Listed below are T cell receptor beta chains from one sample, sequenced in a study of technical replicates of blood from several donors. Data came from immunoSEQ multiplex PCR; TCRdb stores just in-frame clones and leaves some out. The table has about 17,000 clones, approximately 83% seen once; the top ten hold around 10%. Sequenced: PBMCs. Every receptor here comes from a human donor in good health. Some clones in this sample may be carry-over from other donors' samples. Each CDR3 is given with its conserved first and last residue.

>TRBV30
CAEGREGQPQHF
>TRBV6-5
CASSYSSVADTEAFF
>TRBV18
CASSPQGRAEAFF
>TRBV7-8
CASSQYRSYSNQPQHF
>TRBV19
CASSTTGDSGNTIYF
>TRBV16
CASSHVLGRTSTDTQYF
>TRBV18
CASSPKNSGTGPHNEQFF
>TRBV27
CASNKQGGSSYEQYF
>TRBV6-5
CASSYSRTGGSYGYTF
>TRBV4-2
CASSQLRGSGSLGSYNEQFF